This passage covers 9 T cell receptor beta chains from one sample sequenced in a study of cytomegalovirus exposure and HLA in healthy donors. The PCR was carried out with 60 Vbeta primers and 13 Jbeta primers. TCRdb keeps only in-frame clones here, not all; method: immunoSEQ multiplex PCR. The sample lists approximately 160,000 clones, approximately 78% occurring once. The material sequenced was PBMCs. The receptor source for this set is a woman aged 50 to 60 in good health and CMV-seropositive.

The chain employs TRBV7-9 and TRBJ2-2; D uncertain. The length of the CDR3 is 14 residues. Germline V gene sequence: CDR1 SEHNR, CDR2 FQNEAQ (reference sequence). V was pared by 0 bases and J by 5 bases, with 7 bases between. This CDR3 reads CASSLATRTGELFF. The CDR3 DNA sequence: TGTGCCAGCAGCTTAGCTACGCGGACCGGGGAGCTGTTTTTT.

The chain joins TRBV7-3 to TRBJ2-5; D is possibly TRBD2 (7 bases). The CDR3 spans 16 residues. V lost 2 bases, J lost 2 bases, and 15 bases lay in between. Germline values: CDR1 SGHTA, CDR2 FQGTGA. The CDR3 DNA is TGTGCCAGCAGCTTATCTGGGCGGGGGCAACAAGAGACCCAGTACTTC. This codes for CASSLSGRGQQETQYF.

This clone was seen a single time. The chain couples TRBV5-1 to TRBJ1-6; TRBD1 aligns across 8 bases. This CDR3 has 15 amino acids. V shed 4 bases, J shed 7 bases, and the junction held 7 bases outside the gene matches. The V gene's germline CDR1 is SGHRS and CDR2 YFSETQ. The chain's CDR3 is CASSAGQGYNSPLHF. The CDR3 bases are TGCGCCAGCAGCGCAGGACAGGGTTACAATTCACCCCTCCACTTT.

CDR3: CASTRGATNEKLFF. The CDR3 bases are TGTGCCAGCACCCGGGGAGCAACTAATGAAAAACTGTTTTTT. The chain carries TRBV18 and TRBJ1-4, with no clear D. Germline V gene data show CDR1 as KGHSH and CDR2 as LQKENI. CDR3 size: 14 residues. Trimming removed 8 bases from V and 0 bases from J, with 10 bases in between.

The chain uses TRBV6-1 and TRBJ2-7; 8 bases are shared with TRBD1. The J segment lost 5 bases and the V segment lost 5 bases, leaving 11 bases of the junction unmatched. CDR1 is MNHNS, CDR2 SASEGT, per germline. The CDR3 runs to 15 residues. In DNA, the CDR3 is TGTGCCAGCAGTCCGCGAACCGGACAGGGACACGAGCAGTACTTC. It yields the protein CASSPRTGQGHEQYF.

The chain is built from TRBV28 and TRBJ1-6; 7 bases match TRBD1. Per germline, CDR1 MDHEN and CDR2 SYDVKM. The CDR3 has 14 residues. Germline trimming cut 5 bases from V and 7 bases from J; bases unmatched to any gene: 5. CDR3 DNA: TGTGCCAGCAGTCCGACAGGGTGGAATTCACCCCTCCACTTT. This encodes CASSPTGWNSPLHF.

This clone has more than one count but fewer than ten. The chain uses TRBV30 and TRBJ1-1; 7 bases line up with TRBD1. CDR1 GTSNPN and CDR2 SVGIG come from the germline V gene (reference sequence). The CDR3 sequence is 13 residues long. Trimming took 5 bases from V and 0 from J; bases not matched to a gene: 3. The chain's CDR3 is CAWGGQLNTEAFF. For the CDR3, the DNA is TGTGCCTGGGGGGGACAGTTGAACACTGAAGCTTTCTTT.

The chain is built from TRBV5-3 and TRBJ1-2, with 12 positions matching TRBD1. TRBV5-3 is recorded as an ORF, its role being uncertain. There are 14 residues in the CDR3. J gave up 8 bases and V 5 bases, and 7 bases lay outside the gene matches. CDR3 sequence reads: CARRTPGQGAGYTF. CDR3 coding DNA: TGTGCCAGAAGGACGCCGGGACAGGGGGCCGGCTACACCTTC.

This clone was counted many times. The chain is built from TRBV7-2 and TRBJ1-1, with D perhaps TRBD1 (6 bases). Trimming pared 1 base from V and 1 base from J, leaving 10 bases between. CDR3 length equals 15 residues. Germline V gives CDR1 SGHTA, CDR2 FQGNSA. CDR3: CASSLEWGRNTEAFF. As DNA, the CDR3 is TGTGCCAGCAGCTTAGAGTGGGGGCGGAACACTGAAGCTTTCTTT.